This TCR beta chain was profiled in a study of human T cells and chemical hapten exposure. Whole-study results and caveats: Versus controls, significantly more large CDR3 similarity clusters arose from expanded TCRs.

This CDR3 comprises 12 residues. V shed 5 bases, J shed 10 bases, and the junction held 7 bases outside the gene matches. CDR1 is SEHNR and CDR2 is FQNEAQ in the germline V gene (reference sequence). Time point here: patch test 2, 6 weeks after DPC sensitization. Sample treatment: therapeutic diphenylcyclopropenone sensitization with weekly scalp DPC. People who gave samples had alopecia, were 18 to 70 years old, and were suitable for DPC. Per the original methods: Counting gave a median of around 100,000 TCRs per sample, with values ranging from about 20,000 to 750,000. TCRdb reprocessed the RACE reads via MiXCR and lists one record per CDR3 protein. These V and J calls originate from TCRdb's pipeline instead of the authors' own analysis. The sample consists of tens of thousands of distinct CDR3 sequences, about a tenth of them appearing once. This clonotype was detected once. The antigen is unknown.

The chain joins TRBV7-9 to TRBJ1-1; the match to TRBD1 covers 7 bases. The source is a woman between 45 and 65 years old with alopecia areata. Some clones in this sample may be carry-over from other donors' samples. The input for sequencing was whole blood, taken in connection with sensitization to the hapten diphenylcyclopropenone (DPC). CDR3 loop: CASSLDRERAFF. The CDR3 DNA sequence: TGTGCCAGCAGCCTCGACAGGGAAAGAGCTTTCTTT.